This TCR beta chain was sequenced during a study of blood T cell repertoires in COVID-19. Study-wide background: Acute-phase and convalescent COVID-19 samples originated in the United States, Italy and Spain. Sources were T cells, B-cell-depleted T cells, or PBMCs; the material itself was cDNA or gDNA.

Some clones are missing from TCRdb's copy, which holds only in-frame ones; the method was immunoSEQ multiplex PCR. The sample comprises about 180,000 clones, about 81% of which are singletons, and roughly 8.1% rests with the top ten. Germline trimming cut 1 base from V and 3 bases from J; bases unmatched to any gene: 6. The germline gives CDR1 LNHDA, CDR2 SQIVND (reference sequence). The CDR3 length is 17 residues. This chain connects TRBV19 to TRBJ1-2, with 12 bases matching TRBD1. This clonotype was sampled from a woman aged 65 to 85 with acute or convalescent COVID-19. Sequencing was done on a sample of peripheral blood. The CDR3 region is CASSIGGQGATDYGYTF. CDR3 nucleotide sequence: TGTGCCAGTAGTATAGGGGGACAGGGGGCGACGGACTATGGCTACACCTTC.